The rows below give T cell receptor beta chains drawn from one sample of a study of blood T cell repertoires in COVID-19. Assay: immunoSEQ multiplex PCR; the TCRdb copy retains only in-frame clones and omits some. Of 50,000 to 60,000 clones listed, roughly four fifths are singletons. The sequenced sample was peripheral blood. The receptors stem from a woman of 80 years or more with COVID-19, enrolled during active disease. The CDR3 runs from the conserved cysteine through the conserved F or W. D genes are given only for firm matches. The size entry is marked missing in some rows and otherwise reads once, few, many or a size class.

clone size | J gene | V gene | D gene | CDR3 protein | CDR3 DNA
. | TRBJ2-5 | TRBV2 | TRBD2 | CASTGLEKYF | TGTGCCAGCACCGGACTAGAAAAGTACTTC
. | TRBJ1-5 | TRBV19 | TRBD1 | CASKGQVEVQPQHF | TGTGCCAGTAAAGGACAGGTGGAGGTTCAGCCCCAGCATTTT
few | TRBJ1-1 | TRBV18 | . | CASSPGQTTEAFF | TGTGCCAGCTCACCAGGGCAGACCACTGAAGCTTTCTTT
. | TRBJ1-2 | TRBV19 | TRBD1 | CASSRDRGPFYGYTF | TGTGCCAGTAGTAGGGACAGGGGGCCTTTCTATGGCTACACCTTC
once | TRBJ2-1 | TRBV5-8 | . | CASSFGLSSYNEQFF | TGTGCCAGCAGCTTCGGACTTAGCTCCTACAATGAGCAGTTCTTC
. | TRBJ2-3 | TRBV18 | TRBD1 | CASSTQGRTDTQYF | TGTGCCAGCTCTACACAGGGGCGCACAGATACGCAGTATTTT
. | TRBJ2-4 | TRBV18 | TRBD2 | CASSPRTSAKNIQYF | TGTGCCAGCTCACCTAGGACTAGCGCCAAAAACATTCAGTACTTC
. | TRBJ2-3 | TRBV28 | . | CASRQGGADTQYF | TGTGCCAGCAGACAAGGGGGGGCCGATACGCAGTATTTT
. | TRBJ2-7 | TRBV6-5 | . | CASSSKLGPREQYF | TGTGCCAGCAGTTCTAAACTAGGGCCGCGCGAGCAGTACTTC
few | TRBJ1-1 | TRBV6-5 | TRBD1 | CASRSPTGGNTEAFF | TGTGCCAGCAGGTCCCCGACAGGGGGAAACACTGAAGCTTTCTTT
once | TRBJ2-7 | TRBV5-6 | TRBD1 | CASSLDTGTGPYEQYF | TGTGCCAGCAGCTTAGATACCGGGACAGGGCCCTACGAGCAGTACTTC
. | TRBJ2-1 | TRBV28 | TRBD2 | CASSPGTSGRAYNEQFF | TGTGCCAGCAGTCCGGGGACTAGCGGGAGGGCGTACAATGAGCAGTTCTTC
. | TRBJ2-7 | TRBV6-5 | TRBD1 | CASSRQGFSYEQYF | TGTGCCAGCAGTAGACAGGGGTTTTCCTACGAGCAGTACTTC
. | TRBJ1-4 | TRBV19 | . | CASSSNRASNEKLFF | TGTGCCAGTAGTTCTAACAGGGCATCTAATGAAAAACTGTTTTTT
. | TRBJ2-3 | TRBV18 | . | CASSPPGHSSTDTQYF | TGTGCCAGCTCACCCCCCGGCCACAGCTCCACAGATACGCAGTATTTT
. | TRBJ1-3 | TRBV7-6 | . | CASSLVAGVSGNTIYF | TGTGCCAGCAGCTTAGTAGCGGGGGTTAGTGGAAACACCATATATTTT
. | TRBJ2-7 | TRBV11-2 | TRBD2 | CASSLDSGGSIYEQYF | TGTGCCAGCAGCTTAGATTCTGGCGGGAGTATCTACGAGCAGTACTTC
. | TRBJ2-1 | TRBV6-4 | . | CASSDWAGEQFF | TGTGCCAGCAGTGACTGGGCGGGTGAGCAGTTCTTC
few | TRBJ2-7 | TRBV14 | . | CASSQETAGQNSYEQYF | TGTGCCAGCAGCCAAGAAACGGCAGGGCAAAACTCCTACGAGCAGTACTTC
. | TRBJ2-7 | TRBV13 | . | CASSPPETRENRAGSSYEQYF | TGTGCCAGCAGCCCACCCGAGACTAGAGAAAACCGGGCGGGGTCGTCCTACGAGCAGTACTTC
. | TRBJ2-2 | TRBV24-1 | TRBD1 | CATSDLGREGQGYTGELFF | TGTGCCACCAGTGATTTAGGCCGGGAGGGACAGGGGTACACCGGGGAGCTGTTTTTT
. | TRBJ2-7 | TRBV2 | TRBD2 | CASSLGLAGEYEQYF | TGTGCCAGCAGTCTCGGACTAGCGGGAGAGTACGAGCAGTACTTC
. | TRBJ1-2 | TRBV7-2 | TRBD1 | CASSLAEPGQGVSYGYTF | TGTGCCAGCAGCTTAGCGGAGCCGGGACAGGGTGTTAGCTATGGCTACACCTTC
. | TRBJ2-7 | TRBV7-5 | . | CARSLAYPLQQYF | TGTGCCAGAAGCTTAGCCTACCCCCTGCAGCAGTACTTC
. | TRBJ1-4 | TRBV5-4 | TRBD1 | CASSVTGTGGEKLFF | TGTGCCAGCAGCGTGACCGGGACAGGGGGCGAAAAACTGTTTTTT
. | TRBJ2-2 | TRBV6-6 | . | CASRGPNTGELFF | TGTGCCAGCAGGGGGCCGAACACCGGGGAGCTGTTTTTT
few | TRBJ1-1 | TRBV28 | . | CASSLGPSTEAFF | TGTGCCAGCAGTTTAGGCCCTAGCACTGAAGCTTTCTTT
. | TRBJ1-2 | TRBV29-1 | . | CSVDRPEGGYTF | TGCAGCGTTGACAGGCCGGAGGGTGGCTACACCTTC
. | TRBJ2-1 | TRBV29-1 | TRBD1 | CSVVWDSSYNEQFF | TGCAGCGTTGTATGGGACAGCTCCTACAATGAGCAGTTCTTC
. | TRBJ1-2 | TRBV5-1 | . | CASSSYRDDGYTF | TGCGCCAGCAGCTCATACAGGGATGATGGCTACACCTTC
. | TRBJ2-7 | TRBV19 | TRBD1 | CASQNVGTGSYEQYF | TGTGCCAGCCAAAATGTGGGGACAGGGTCCTACGAGCAGTACTTC
. | TRBJ1-5 | TRBV12-5 | . | CASGLEGGLQPQHF | TGTGCTAGTGGTTTGGAGGGGGGGTTACAGCCCCAGCATTTT
. | TRBJ2-7 | TRBV6-5 | TRBD2 | CASSYSTLAGYEQYF | TGTGCCAGCAGTTACTCGACACTAGCGGGTTACGAGCAGTACTTC